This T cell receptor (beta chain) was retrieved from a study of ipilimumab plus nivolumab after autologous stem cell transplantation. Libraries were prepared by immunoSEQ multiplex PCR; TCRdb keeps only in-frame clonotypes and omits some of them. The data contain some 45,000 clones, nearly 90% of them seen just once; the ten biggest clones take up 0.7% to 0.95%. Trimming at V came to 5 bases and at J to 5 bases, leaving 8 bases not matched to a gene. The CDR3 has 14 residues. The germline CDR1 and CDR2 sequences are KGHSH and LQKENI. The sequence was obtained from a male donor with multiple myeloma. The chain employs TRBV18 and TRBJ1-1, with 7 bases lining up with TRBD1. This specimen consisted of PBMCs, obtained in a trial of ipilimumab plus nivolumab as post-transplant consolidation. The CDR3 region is CASSSNRGETEAFF. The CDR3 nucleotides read TGTGCCAGCTCATCAAACAGGGGTGAGACTGAAGCTTTCTTT.